This T cell receptor beta chain comes out of a study of T cells in Graves' hyperthyroidism and ophthalmopathy. Overall study findings and caveats: Ophthalmopathy and stable hyperthyroidism were separated by a 13 V-J model.

Amplification yielded TCR beta CDR3 regions, with RNA transcripts as the source. TCR CDR3 regions were first amplified by RT-PCR with HTBI primers. One entry per CDR3 protein results from TCRdb running MiXCR on the multiplex PCR reads. The repertoire holds 360,000 or so distinct CDR3 sequences, with 13% to 15% as singletons. The CDR3 runs 15 residues. The V gene lost 3 bases and the J gene lost 12 bases, with 22 bases spanning the gap. CDR1 is SGDLS and CDR2 is YYNGEE in the germline V gene. Concerning this clonotype itself: Its antigen remains unknown.

Clinical Activity Scores of at least 3, NOSPECS grades of at least 4 and durations under 3 months characterized ophthalmopathy patients. Exclusion followed for patients with uncontrolled infection, other autoimmune disease, pregnancy or lactation. The chain combines TRBV9 with TRBJ2-1, with D unresolved. Sequencing used blood. The TCR was taken from an older woman with Graves' ophthalmopathy. CDR3: CASSDTPQEDRGQFF. The CDR3 DNA sequence: TGTGCCAGCAGCGATACCCCCCAAGAAGACCGAGGGCAGTTCTTC.